The rows below give T cell receptor beta chains drawn from one sample of a study of shared clonotypes between healthy human individuals. Using immunoSEQ multiplex PCR, the repertoire was profiled, and TCRdb retains in-frame clones only, with some absent. The table has some 2,000,000 clones, approximately 95% seen once. The sequencing sample was made of naive CD4+ T cells sorted from blood. The source of these receptors is a man between 18 and 35 years old in good health. The CDR3 runs from the conserved cysteine through the conserved F or W.

>TRBV2
CASSTLRGGSNSPLHF
>TRBV4-1
CASTPGGASYGYTF
>TRBV6-5
CASSQPKGYEQYF
>TRBV18
CASSPQGAATGELFF
>TRBV2
CASSAADLNTEAFF
>TRBV1
CTSSQEIAGSSYNEQFF
>TRBV7-9
CASSLDGTGNSPLHF
>TRBV5-1
CASSLNTGGYTF
>TRBV27
CASSTQGADYEQYF
>TRBV30
CAWSLGTVGETQYF
>TRBV15
CATSRGQGATGSYNSPLHF
>TRBV6-6
CASSYTGNQPQHF
>TRBV5-4
CASSILGADTQYF
>TRBV6-5
CASSPPAGVSYEQYF
>TRBV5-1
CASSLGHSGSYEQYF
>TRBV6-5
CASWIAGGNTGELFF
>TRBV7-9
CASSGEISGRGSYEQYF
>TRBV6-6
CASSYPKGQGRDGYTF
>TRBV7-2
CASSLEKLWRNAGELFF
>TRBV7-2
CASSLRGAGEVQADTQYF
>TRBV30
CAWSVRGGLNEKLFF
>TRBV5-6
CASSPSGLYNEQFF
>TRBV5-1
CASSLSQSNTEAFF
>TRBV9
CASSVATRGTGELFF
>TRBV5-6
CASSLTGVSNQPQHF
>TRBV5-1
CASTDRGAQGANVLTF
>TRBV14
CASSRTLGGEQYF
>TRBV4-1
CASSQGTSGGARNEQFF
>TRBV7-9
CASSPRTGKVQETQYF
>TRBV6-1
CASSESRGEQETQYF
>TRBV6-5
CASSRGTGQETQYF
>TRBV30
CAWSSPSIDTQYF
>TRBV7-8
CASNIQGAAEEAFF
>TRBV7-8
CASSLVGGTGDTGELFF
>TRBV2
CASSGTPYNEQFF